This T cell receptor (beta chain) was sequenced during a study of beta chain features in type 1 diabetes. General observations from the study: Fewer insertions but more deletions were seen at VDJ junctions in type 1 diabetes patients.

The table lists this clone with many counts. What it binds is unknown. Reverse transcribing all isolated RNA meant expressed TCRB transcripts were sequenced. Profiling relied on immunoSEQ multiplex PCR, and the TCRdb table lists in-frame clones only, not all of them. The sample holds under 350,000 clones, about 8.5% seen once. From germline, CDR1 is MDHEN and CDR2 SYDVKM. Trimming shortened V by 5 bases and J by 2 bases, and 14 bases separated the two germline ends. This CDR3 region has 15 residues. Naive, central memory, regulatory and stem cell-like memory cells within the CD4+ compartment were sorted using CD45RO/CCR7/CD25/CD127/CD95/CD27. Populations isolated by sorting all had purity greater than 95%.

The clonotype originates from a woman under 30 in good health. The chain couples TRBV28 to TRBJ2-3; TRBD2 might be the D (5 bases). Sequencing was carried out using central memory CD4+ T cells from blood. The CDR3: CASSASAEHTDTQYF. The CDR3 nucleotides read TGTGCCAGCAGTGCCTCAGCGGAGCACACAGATACGCAGTATTTT.